This T cell receptor beta chain was recorded in a study of spatial heterogeneity in lung cancer. TCRdb itself ran the 5' RACE reads through MiXCR, one entry per CDR3 protein. The repertoire holds 20,000 to 30,000 distinct CDR3 sequences, with 5% to 6.5% as singletons. CDR3 size: 14 residues. Germline lookup yields CDR1 SQVTM and CDR2 ANQGSEA. V was shortened by 4 bases and J by 4 bases, with 16 bases between the two germline ends. This sample's time point: blood at routine non-recurrence follow-up after resection. TCRs were sequenced from unsorted whole RNA of tumor, nontumor lung or PBMC. The genes are TRBV29-1 and TRBJ1-2; weak D call: TRBD1 (6 bases). This TCR derives from a male donor with early-stage non-small cell lung cancer. The material sequenced was PBMCs, taken at follow-up. The CDR3 region is CSVASGEGIYGYTF. In nucleotides, the CDR3 is TGCAGCGTTGCGTCAGGGGAGGGGATCTATGGCTACACCTTC.